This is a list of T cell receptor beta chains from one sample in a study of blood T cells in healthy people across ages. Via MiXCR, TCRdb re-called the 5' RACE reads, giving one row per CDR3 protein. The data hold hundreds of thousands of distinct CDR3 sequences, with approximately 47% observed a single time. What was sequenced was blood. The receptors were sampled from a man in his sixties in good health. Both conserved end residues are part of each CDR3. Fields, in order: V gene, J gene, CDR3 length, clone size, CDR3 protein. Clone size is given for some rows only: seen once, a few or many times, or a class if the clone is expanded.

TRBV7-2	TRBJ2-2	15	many	CASSLGGWNTGELFF
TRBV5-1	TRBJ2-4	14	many	CASSPGGVRDIQYF
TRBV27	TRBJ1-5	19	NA	CASTRTAGTGVYSNQPQHF
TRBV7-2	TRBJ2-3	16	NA	CASSLVGTGQGDTQYF
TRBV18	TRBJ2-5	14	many	CASSPGLGQETQYF
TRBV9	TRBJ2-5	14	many	CASSPQGGRETQYF
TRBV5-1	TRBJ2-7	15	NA	CASSLHGQGKGEQYF
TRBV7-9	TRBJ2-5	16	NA	CGSSPLGTGLQETQYF
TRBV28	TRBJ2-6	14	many	CASSLPSGANVLTF
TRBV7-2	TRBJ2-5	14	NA	CASSLQQGAETQYF
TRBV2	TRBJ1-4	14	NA	CASSDHRDNEKLFF
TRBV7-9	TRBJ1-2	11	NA	CASSRFVGYTF
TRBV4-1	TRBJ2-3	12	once	CASSFPRDTQYF
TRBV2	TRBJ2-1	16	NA	CARSKLKHSSYNEQFF
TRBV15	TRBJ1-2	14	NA	CATSREGGAHGYTF
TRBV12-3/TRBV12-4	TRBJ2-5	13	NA	CASSFGHGETQYF
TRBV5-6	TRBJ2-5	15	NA	CASSFYRGQGETQYF
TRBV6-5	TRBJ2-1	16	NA	CASSSLVASSYNEQFF
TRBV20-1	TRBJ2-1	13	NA	CSASGGPVSEQFF
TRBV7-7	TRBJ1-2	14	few	CASSPIGSNYGYTF
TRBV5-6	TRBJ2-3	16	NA	CASSLGLAGVGDTQYF
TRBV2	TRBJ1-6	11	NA	CASSQRWALHF
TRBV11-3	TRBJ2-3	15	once	CASSMGGGATDTQYF
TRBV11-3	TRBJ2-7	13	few	CASSLTGAHEQYF
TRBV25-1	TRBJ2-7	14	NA	CASSDQGLPYEQYF
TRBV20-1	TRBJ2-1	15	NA	CSAQRGGTSRDEQFF
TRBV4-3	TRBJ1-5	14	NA	CASSQVTGNQPQHF
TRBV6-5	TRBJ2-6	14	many	CATLGGTGANVLTF
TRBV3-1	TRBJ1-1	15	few	CASSLARTGVRGAFF
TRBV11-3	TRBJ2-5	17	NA	CASSLTSGTPYQETQYF
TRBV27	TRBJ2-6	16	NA	CASSFRVNSGANVLTF
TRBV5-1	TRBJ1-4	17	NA	CASSWTGQGSFNEKLFF
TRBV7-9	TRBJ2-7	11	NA	CASFFYYEQYF
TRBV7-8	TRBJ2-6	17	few	CASSPGTGNSGANVLTF
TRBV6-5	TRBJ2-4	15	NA	CASSYSRTSAREQYF
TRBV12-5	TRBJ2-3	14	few	CASGKWDLTDTQYF
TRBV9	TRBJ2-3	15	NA	CASSVTGGSTDTQYF
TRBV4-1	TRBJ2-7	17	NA	CASSQVSAGGSSYEQYF
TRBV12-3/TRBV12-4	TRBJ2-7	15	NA	CASSLTHTSSYEQYF
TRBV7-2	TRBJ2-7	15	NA	CASSLTGQGPYEQYF
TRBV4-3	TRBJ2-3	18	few	CASSQPAGLAGVADTQYF
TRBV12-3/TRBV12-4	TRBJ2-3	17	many	CASSFRTSGISTDTQYF
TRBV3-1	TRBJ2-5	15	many	CASSQDWRGQETQYF
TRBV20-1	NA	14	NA	CSARLAGGGYEQYF
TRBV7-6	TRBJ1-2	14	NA	CASSDNTGAYGYTF
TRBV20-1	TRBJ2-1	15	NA	CSARVGAGGMVEQFF
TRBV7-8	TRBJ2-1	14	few	CASSSSTGYNEQFF
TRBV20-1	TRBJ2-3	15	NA	CSAPQTTSSTDTQYF
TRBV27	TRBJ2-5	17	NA	CASSLAPPGQGKETQYF
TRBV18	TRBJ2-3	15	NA	CASSNGRASTDTQYF
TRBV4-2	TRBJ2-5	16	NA	CASSQLAGPTEETQYF
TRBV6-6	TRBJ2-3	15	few	CASRGREDSTDTQYF
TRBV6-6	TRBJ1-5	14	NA	CASTRGSDNQPQHF
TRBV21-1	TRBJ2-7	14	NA	CASTTGCSKGEQYF
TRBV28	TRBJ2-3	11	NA	CASSSPSTQYF
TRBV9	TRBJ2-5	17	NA	CASSGGGLAGVGETQYF
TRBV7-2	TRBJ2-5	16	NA	CASSLVGRQGKETQYF
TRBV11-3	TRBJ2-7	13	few	CASSAGTGYEQYF
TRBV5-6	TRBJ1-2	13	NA	CASSLGQGPGYTF
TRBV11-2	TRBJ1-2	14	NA	CASSLEAGGYGYTF